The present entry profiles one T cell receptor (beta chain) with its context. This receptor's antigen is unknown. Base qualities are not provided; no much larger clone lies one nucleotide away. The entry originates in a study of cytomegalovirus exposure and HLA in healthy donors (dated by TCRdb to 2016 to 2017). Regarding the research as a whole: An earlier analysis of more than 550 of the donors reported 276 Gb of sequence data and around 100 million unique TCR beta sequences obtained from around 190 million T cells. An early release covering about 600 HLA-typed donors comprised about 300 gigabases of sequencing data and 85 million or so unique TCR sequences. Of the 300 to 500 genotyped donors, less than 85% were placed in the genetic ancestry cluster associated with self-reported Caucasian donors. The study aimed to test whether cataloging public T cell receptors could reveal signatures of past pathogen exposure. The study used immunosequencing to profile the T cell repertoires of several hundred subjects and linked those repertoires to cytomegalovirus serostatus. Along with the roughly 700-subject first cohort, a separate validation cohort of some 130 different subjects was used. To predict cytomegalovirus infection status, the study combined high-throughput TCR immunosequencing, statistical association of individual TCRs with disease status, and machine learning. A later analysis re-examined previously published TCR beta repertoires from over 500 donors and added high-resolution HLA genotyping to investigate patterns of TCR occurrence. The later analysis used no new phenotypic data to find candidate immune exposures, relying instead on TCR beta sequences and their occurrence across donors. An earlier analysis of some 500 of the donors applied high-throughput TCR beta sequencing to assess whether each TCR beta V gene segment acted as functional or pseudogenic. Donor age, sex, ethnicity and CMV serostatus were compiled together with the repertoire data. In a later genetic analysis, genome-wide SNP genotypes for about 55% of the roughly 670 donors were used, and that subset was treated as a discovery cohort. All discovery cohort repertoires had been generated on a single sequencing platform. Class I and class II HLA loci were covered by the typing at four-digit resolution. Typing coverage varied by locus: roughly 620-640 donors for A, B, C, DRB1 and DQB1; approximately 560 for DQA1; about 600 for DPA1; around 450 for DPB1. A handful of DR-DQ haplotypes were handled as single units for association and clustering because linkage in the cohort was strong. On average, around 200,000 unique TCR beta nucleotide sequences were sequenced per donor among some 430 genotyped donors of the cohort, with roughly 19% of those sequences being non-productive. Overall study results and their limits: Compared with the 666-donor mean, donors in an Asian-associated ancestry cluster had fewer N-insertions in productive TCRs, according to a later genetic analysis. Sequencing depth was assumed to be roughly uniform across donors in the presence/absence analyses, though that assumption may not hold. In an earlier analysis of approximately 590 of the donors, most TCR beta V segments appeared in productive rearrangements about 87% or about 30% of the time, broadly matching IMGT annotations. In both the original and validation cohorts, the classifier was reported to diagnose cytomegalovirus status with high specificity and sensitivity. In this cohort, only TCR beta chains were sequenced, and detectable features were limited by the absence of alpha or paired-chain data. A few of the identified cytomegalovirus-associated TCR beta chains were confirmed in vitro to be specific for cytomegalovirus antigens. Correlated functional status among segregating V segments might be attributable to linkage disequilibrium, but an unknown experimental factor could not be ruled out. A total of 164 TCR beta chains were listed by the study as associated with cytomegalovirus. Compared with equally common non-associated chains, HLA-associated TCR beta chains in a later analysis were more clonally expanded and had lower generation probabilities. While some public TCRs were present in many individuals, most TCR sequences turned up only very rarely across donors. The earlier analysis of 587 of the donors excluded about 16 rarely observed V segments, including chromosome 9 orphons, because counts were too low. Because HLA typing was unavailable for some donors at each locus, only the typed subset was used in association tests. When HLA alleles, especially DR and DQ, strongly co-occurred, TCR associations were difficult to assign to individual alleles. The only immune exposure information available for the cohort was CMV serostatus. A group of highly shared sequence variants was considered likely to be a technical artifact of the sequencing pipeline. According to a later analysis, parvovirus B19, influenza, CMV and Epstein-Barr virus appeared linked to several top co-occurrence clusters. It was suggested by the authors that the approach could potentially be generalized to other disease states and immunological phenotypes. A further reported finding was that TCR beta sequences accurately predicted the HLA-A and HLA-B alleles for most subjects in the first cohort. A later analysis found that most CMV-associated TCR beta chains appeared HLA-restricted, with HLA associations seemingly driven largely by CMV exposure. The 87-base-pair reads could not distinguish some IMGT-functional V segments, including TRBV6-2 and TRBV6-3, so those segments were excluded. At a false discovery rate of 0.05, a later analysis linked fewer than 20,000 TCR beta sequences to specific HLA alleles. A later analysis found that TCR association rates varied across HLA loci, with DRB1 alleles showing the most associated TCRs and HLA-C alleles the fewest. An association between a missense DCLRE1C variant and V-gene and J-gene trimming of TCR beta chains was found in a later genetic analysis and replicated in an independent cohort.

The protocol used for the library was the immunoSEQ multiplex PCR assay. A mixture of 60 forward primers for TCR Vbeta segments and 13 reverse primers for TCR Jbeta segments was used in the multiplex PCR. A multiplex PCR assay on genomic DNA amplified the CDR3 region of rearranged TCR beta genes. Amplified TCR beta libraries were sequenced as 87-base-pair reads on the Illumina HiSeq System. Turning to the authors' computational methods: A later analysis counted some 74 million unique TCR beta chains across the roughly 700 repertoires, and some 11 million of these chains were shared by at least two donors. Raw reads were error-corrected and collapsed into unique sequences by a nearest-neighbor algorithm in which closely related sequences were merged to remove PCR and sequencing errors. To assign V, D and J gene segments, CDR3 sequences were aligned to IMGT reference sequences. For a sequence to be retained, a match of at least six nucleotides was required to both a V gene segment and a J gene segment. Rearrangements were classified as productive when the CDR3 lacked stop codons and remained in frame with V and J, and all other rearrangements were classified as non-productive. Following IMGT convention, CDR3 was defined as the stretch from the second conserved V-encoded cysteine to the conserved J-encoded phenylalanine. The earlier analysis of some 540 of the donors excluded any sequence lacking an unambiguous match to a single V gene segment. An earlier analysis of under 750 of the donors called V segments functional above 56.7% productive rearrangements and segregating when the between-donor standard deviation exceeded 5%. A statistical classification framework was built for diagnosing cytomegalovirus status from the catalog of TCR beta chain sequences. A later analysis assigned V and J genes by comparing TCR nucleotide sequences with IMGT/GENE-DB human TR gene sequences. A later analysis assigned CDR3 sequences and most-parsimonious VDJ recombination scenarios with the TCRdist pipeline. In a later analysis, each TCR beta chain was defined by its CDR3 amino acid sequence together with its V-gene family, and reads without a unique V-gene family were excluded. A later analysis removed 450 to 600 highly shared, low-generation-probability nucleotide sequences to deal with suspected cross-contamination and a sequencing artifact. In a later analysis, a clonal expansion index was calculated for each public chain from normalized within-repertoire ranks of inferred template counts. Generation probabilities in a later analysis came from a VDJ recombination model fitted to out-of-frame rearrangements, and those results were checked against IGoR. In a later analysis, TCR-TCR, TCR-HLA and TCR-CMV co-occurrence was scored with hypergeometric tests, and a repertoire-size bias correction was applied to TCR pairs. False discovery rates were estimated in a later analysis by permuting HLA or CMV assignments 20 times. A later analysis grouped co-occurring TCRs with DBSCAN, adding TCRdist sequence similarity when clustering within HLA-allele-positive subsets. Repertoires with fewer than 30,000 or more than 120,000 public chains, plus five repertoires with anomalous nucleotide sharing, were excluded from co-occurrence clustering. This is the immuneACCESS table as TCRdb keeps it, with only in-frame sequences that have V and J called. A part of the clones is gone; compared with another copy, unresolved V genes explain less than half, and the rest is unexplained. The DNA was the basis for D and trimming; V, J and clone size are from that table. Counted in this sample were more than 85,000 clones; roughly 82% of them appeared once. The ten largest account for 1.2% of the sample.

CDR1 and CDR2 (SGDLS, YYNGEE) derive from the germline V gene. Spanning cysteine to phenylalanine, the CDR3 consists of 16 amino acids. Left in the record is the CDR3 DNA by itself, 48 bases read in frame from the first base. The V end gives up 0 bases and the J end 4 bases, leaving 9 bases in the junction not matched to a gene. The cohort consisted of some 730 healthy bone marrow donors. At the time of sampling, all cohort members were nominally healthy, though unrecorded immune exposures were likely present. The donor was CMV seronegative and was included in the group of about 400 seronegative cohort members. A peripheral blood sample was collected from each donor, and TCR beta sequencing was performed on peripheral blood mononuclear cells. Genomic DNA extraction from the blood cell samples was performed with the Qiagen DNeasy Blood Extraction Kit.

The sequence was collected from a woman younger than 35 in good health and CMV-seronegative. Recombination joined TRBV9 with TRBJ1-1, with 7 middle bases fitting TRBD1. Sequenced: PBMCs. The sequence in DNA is TGTGCCAGCAGCGTAGCCCCGCAGGGGGTGGCCACTGAAGCTTTCTTT. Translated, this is CASSVAPQGVATEAFF.